The T cell receptor (beta chain) under discussion was sequenced for a study of T cells in Graves' hyperthyroidism and ophthalmopathy. The length of the CDR3 is 13 residues. Germline CDR1 reads SGHVS; CDR2 reads FQNEAQ. Trimming removed 0 bases from V and 3 bases from J, with 6 bases in between. Amplified TCR beta CDR3 regions came from RNA transcripts. The study used the HTBI primer set for a first-round RT-PCR of the TCR CDR3. Each CDR3 protein gets one entry after TCRdb re-called the multiplex PCR reads with MiXCR. The repertoire has around 600,000 distinct CDR3 sequences, approximately 15% of them found once; the top ten carry roughly an eighth. This clonotype has just a few counts.

This TCR was recovered from a woman aged 50 to 60 with Graves' ophthalmopathy. The rearrangement links TRBV7-8 to TRBJ2-7; unclear D gene. Sample: blood. The CDR3 loop is CASSLAPLYEQYF. CDR3 nucleotide sequence: TGTGCCAGCAGCTTAGCGCCCCTCTACGAGCAGTACTTC. The full variable domain, completed using reference TRBV7-8 and TRBJ2-7, is GAGVSQSPRYKVAKRGQDVALRCDPISGHVSLFWYQQALGQGPEFLTYFQNEAQLDKSGLPSDRFFAERPEGSVSTLKIQRTQQEDSAVYLCASSLAPLYEQYFGPGTRLTVT.